These 14 T cell receptor beta chains share one sample of origin, sequenced in a study of sequential checkpoint blockade in melanoma. Method: immunoSEQ multiplex PCR; TCRdb's copy keeps in-frame clones and lacks some. The data show under 40,000 clones, nearly 90% seen once. Noted treatment: randomized to nivolumab then ipilimumab (arm A) or the reverse (arm B). Sequences were derived from CD8+ T cells sorted from blood (inferred from file names), sampled from a patient given nivolumab and ipilimumab in sequence. The source is a human donor with melanoma.

The rearrangement uses TRBV5-8 and TRBJ2-7; perhaps TRBD1 as D (5 bases). V was pared by 0 bases and J by 2 bases, with 9 bases between. Germline V gives CDR1 SGHTS, CDR2 YDEGEE. The CDR3 spans 14 residues. The CDR3 loop is CASSLAEGAYEQYV. The DNA for the CDR3 is TGTGCCAGCAGCTTGGCGGAAGGGGCCTACGAGCAGTACGTC.

V and J are TRBV7-9 and TRBJ1-1, with D uncertain. Trimming removed 3 bases at V and 5 bases at J, with 7 bases between. This CDR3 is built from 12 residues. Per germline, CDR1 SEHNR and CDR2 FQNEAQ (reference sequence). The chain's CDR3 is CASSFAGTEAFF. The CDR3 DNA sequence: TGTGCCAGCAGCTTTGCCGGGACTGAAGCTTTCTTT.

This clone occurred once. The rearrangement links TRBV28 to TRBJ2-1; D is perhaps TRBD2 (5 bases). The germline V gene encodes CDR1 MDHEN and CDR2 SYDVKM. CDR3 length: 16 amino acids. Trimming pared 3 bases from V and 0 bases from J, leaving 12 bases between. CDR3 sequence reads: CASSFLSGSSYNEQFF. The CDR3 DNA is TGTGCCAGCAGTTTTTTGTCGGGGAGCTCCTACAATGAGCAGTTCTTC.

The chain couples TRBV19 to TRBJ2-7; 9 bases match TRBD1. Unmatched junction bases numbered 9, after V lost 3 bases and J lost 6 bases. Germline assignment: CDR1 LNHDA and CDR2 SQIVND (reference sequence). This CDR3 comprises 15 residues. The CDR3 DNA is TGTGCCAGTAGTATTACAGGGGGCTGGATCGGCGAGCAGTACTTC. The encoded protein is CASSITGGWIGEQYF.

The V and J genes are TRBV5-4 and TRBJ1-1; D is undetermined. Trimming left V 7 bases short and J 0 bases short, with 13 bases between. This CDR3 has 14 amino acids. Germline assignment: CDR1 SGHNT and CDR2 YYREEE (reference sequence). CDR3 DNA sequence: TGTGCCAGCTTTAGGGAGGGCTTGAACACTGAAGCTTTCTTT. It yields the protein CASFREGLNTEAFF. Full variable domain (missing parts from reference TRBV5-4 and TRBJ1-1): ETGVTQSPTHLIKTRGQQVTLRCSSQSGHNTVSWYQQALGQGPQFIFQYYREEENGRGNFPPRFSGLQFPNYSSELNVNALELDDSALYLCASFREGLNTEAFFGQGTRLTVV.

In this sample, this clone turned up a few times. J is TRBJ1-5 and V is TRBV5-3; unclear D gene. TRBV5-3 is filed as an ORF, its function uncertain. This CDR3 is built from 14 residues. V gave up 6 bases and J gave up 2 bases, with 12 bases separating them. The CDR3 DNA reads as TGTGCCAGAACTAGAGAGAATGGCAATCAGCCCCAGCATTTT. This codes for CARTRENGNQPQHF.

This chain uses TRBV4-2 with TRBJ1-5; 11 positions match TRBD1. The CDR3 has 18 amino acids. CDR1 LGHNA and CDR2 YNFKEQ come from the germline V gene. V lost 1 base to trimming and J lost 4 bases; unmatched junction nucleotides: 9. The CDR3 nucleotides read TGTGCCAGCAGCCAAGCGACTAGGGACAGGGGGAATAATCAGCCCCAGCATTTT. Protein: CASSQATRDRGNNQPQHF.

The chain employs TRBV4-2 and TRBJ2-2; D ambiguous. Between the trimmed V and J ends, which lost 0 bases and 10 bases, there was a span of 6 bases. The germline V gene has CDR1 LGHNA and CDR2 YNFKEQ. The CDR3 has 12 amino acids. CDR3 sequence: CASSQEAEELFF. For the CDR3, the DNA is TGTGCCAGCAGCCAAGAAGCCGAGGAGCTGTTTTTT.

The rearrangement uses TRBV7-3 and TRBJ1-2; TRBD1 matches 10 bases. The ends lost 5 bases at V and 4 bases at J; junction bases unmatched: 7. CDR1 and CDR2 from the germline V gene are SGHTA and FQGTGA. This CDR3 has 15 amino acids. The CDR3 DNA reads TGTGCCAGCAGCGCTGGGACAGGGGTTCCCTATGGCTACACCTTC. Its translation is CASSAGTGVPYGYTF. Drawing the rest from reference TRBV7-3 and TRBJ1-2, the complete variable domain is GAGVSQTPSNKVTEKGKYVELRCDPISGHTALYWYRQSLGQGPEFLIYFQGTGAADDSGLPNDRFFAVRPEGSVSTLKIQRTERGDSAVYLCASSAGTGVPYGYTFGSGTRLTVV.

The chain employs TRBV6-5 and TRBJ2-7; 7 positions agree with TRBD2. CDR1 MNHEY and CDR2 SVGAGI come from the germline V gene. The CDR3 covers 16 residues. V dropped 6 bases and J dropped 4; count of bases not matched to a gene: 15. CDR3 loop: CASSYLRGGSGYEQYF. The CDR3 DNA is TGTGCCAGCAGCTACCTCCGGGGCGGGAGTGGGTACGAGCAGTACTTC.

The V and J genes are TRBV27 and TRBJ2-2; D call uncertain. From germline, CDR1 is MNHEY and CDR2 SMNVEV (reference sequence). The CDR3 has 14 amino acids. The germline V and J ends were trimmed by 0 bases and 9 bases, with 11 bases remaining between them. This chain's CDR3 is CASSLSPSLRELFF. CDR3 in DNA: TGTGCCAGCAGTTTATCGCCCAGTCTGAGGGAGCTGTTTTTT.

The chain links TRBV6-5 to TRBJ1-5; D is uncertain. This CDR3 has 13 residues. Trimming cost V 4 bases and J 1 base, with 5 bases left between them. CDR1 and CDR2 from the germline V gene are MNHEY and SVGAGI. This CDR3 is CASSSESNQPQHF. DNA for the CDR3: TGTGCCAGCAGTTCGGAGAGCAATCAGCCCCAGCATTTT.

This chain joins TRBV5-1 and TRBJ2-3; D might be TRBD2 (6 bases). Deletions cut 0 bases from V and 7 bases from J, with 18 bases between. The CDR3 is 16 amino acids. Germline-derived CDR1 and CDR2 are SGHRS and YFSETQ. CDR3 region: CASSLAMGGESNTQYF. For the CDR3, the DNA is TGCGCCAGCAGCTTGGCCATGGGGGGAGAGTCGAATACGCAGTATTTT.

The CDR3 coding sequence is TGTGCCAGCAGCTTATTTACAGGGGGAGTTGGTTCCTACGAGCAGTACTTC. It translates to CASSLFTGGVGSYEQYF. The chain links TRBV7-9 to TRBJ2-7, with 8 bases fitting TRBD1. Germline V lookup: CDR1 SEHNR, CDR2 FQNEAQ (reference sequence). The CDR3 runs to 17 residues. Unmatched junction bases numbered 10, after V lost 2 bases and J lost 1 base.